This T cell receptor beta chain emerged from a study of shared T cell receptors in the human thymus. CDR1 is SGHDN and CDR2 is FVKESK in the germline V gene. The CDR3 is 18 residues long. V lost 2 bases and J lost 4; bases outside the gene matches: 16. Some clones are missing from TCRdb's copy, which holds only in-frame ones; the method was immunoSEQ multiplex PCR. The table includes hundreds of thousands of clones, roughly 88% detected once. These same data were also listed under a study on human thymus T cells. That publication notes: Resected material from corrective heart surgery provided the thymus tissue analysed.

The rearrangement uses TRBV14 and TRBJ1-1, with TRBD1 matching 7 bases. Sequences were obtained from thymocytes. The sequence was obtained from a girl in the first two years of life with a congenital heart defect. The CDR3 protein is CASSQRGQGVGTSTEAFF. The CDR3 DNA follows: TGTGCCAGCAGCCAAAGGGGGCAAGGAGTAGGGACGTCCACTGAAGCTTTCTTT.